The 9 T cell receptor beta chains below were found in one sample sequenced in a study of blood T cell repertoires in COVID-19. Assay used: immunoSEQ multiplex PCR; TCRdb lists only in-frame clones, some missing. The repertoire holds about 160,000 clones, with about 80% as singletons. The sequencing input was PBMCs or T cells enriched from blood (not recorded which). The source is a woman aged 55-69 years who had recovered from COVID-19.

This clone was observed a single time. The chain combines TRBV6-5 with TRBJ2-3; TRBD2 is a possible D gene (6 bases). Per the germline V gene, CDR1 is MNHEY and CDR2 is SVGAGI. The CDR3 is 15 amino acids. Trimming took 5 bases from V and 5 from J, leaving 17 bases between them. CDR3 protein: CASSLTSPIGDTQYF. CDR3 nucleotide sequence: TGTGCCAGCAGTCTTACTAGCCCCATAGGAGATACGCAGTATTTT.

DNA for the CDR3: TGTGCCAGCAGTAAGTTTCAGGGGCGGCTAGCGGGGGCAGATACGCAGTATTTT. It translates to CASSKFQGRLAGADTQYF. This rearrangement joins TRBV5-6 to TRBJ2-3; 10 bases agree with TRBD2. The germline CDR1 and CDR2 sequences are SGHDT and YYEEEE. The length of the CDR3 is 18 residues. J gave up 4 bases and V 5 bases, and 16 bases lay outside the gene matches.

This clone came up a few times. The chain recombines TRBV5-1 with TRBJ1-4; no definite D call. This CDR3 has 16 residues. The V gene lost 4 bases and the J gene lost 8 bases, with 21 bases spanning the gap. Germline V gives CDR1 SGHRS, CDR2 YFSETQ. The CDR3 spells CASSEEGRRSWEKLFF. The CDR3 coding sequence is TGCGCCAGCAGCGAGGAGGGTAGGCGGTCTTGGGAAAAACTGTTTTTT. Using reference TRBV5-1 and TRBJ1-4 for the parts outside the CDR3, the full variable domain is KAGVTQTPRYLIKTRGQQVTLSCSPISGHRSVSWYQQTPGQGLQFLFEYFSETQRNKGNFPGRFSGRQFSNSRSEMNVSTLELGDSALYLCASSEEGRRSWEKLFFGSGTQLSVL.

This clone has only a few counts. The V and J genes are TRBV2 and TRBJ2-3, with a possible D match to TRBD2 (5 bases). Germline values: CDR1 SNHLY, CDR2 FYNNEI. The CDR3 length is 16 residues. Trimming removed 2 bases at V and 3 bases at J, with 15 bases between. Here the CDR3 reads CASSERASIGTDTQYF. The CDR3 nucleotides are TGTGCCAGCAGTGAAAGGGCTAGCATCGGTACAGATACGCAGTATTTT. Filled out from reference TRBV2 and TRBJ2-3, the complete variable domain reads EPEVTQTPSHQVTQMGQEVILRCVPISNHLYFYWYRQILGQKVEFLVSFYNNEISEKSEIFDDQFSVERPDGSNFTLKIRSTKLEDSAMYFCASSERASIGTDTQYFGPGTRLTVL.

The CDR3 region has the DNA TGTGCCAGCAGCCCCCCGACAGGGGCCTATGGCTACACCTTC. It is translated as CASSPPTGAYGYTF. The genes are TRBV6-6 and TRBJ1-2, with TRBD1 matching 8 bases. The CDR3 spans 14 residues. CDR1 is MNHNY and CDR2 is SVGAGI in the germline V gene (reference sequence). Trimming at V came to 6 bases and at J to 4 bases, leaving 7 bases not matched to a gene.

The chain joins TRBV19 to TRBJ2-3; tentatively, D is TRBD1 (7 bases). The CDR3 runs 15 residues. In germline, CDR1 is LNHDA, CDR2 SQIVND (reference sequence). The V gene lost 3 bases and the J gene lost 4 bases, with 14 bases spanning the gap. As DNA, the CDR3 is TGTGCCAGTAGTATCCGGTCAGGGGGGTCAGATACGCAGTATTTT. Protein: CASSIRSGGSDTQYF.

The chain's CDR3 is CASSQMTSGTDTQYF. The CDR3 DNA sequence: TGTGCCAGCAGCCAAATGACTAGCGGCACAGATACGCAGTATTTT. V usage is TRBV7-9 and J usage is TRBJ2-3; 8 positions agree with TRBD2. Trimming at V came to 5 bases and at J to 1 base, leaving 5 bases not matched to a gene. The CDR3 length is 15 residues. CDR1 SEHNR and CDR2 FQNEAQ come from the germline V gene (reference sequence). The full variable domain, rest sourced from reference TRBV7-9 and TRBJ2-3, is DTGVSQNPRHKITKRGQNVTFRCDPISEHNRLYWYRQTLGQGPEFLTYFQNEAQLEKSRLLSDRFSAERPKGSFSTLEIQRTEQGDSAMYLCASSQMTSGTDTQYFGPGTRLTVL.

The genes are TRBV19 and TRBJ1-2; perhaps TRBD1 as D (6 bases). The CDR3 extends over 15 amino acids. The V end was cut by 6 bases, the J end by 0 bases, with 14 bases between. Germline CDR1 reads LNHDA; CDR2 reads SQIVND (reference sequence). CDR3 coding DNA: TGTGCCAGTAGCCAGAAGCAGGGGTCTAACTATGGCTACACCTTC. Its translation is CASSQKQGSNYGYTF.

This sequence joins TRBV10-2 and TRBJ2-3; TRBD2 matches at 8 bases. J was trimmed by 1 base and V by 0 bases; bases with no gene match: 0. This CDR3 contains 15 residues. CDR1 and CDR2 from the germline V gene are WSHSY and SAAADI. The CDR3 DNA sequence: TGCGCCAGCAGTGAGTCAGCGGGGGGCACAGATACGCAGTATTTT. Translation: CASSESAGGTDTQYF.